This T cell receptor (beta chain) came from a study of shared clonotypes between healthy human individuals. Profiled with immunoSEQ multiplex PCR; TCRdb holds only in-frame clones, not every one. The sample contains approximately 2.5 million clones, around 90% of which appear only once. This clone appeared a single time. The CDR3 is 15 amino acids. Trimming pared 1 base from V and 4 bases from J, leaving 11 bases between. Germline CDR1 reads LNHNV; CDR2 reads YYDKDF (reference sequence). This clonotype originated in a man younger than 35 in good health. Sequences were obtained from naive CD4+ T cells sorted from blood. Indicated subset: CD45RA+ positively selected. V is TRBV15 and J is TRBJ2-1; D may be TRBD1 or TRBD2 (6 bases each). CDR3: CATSRAGAPYNEQFF. CDR3 DNA: TGTGCCACCAGCAGAGCGGGGGCCCCTTACAATGAGCAGTTCTTC.